This TCR beta chain stems from a study of T cell responses to AZD1222 COVID-19 vaccine. The study, taken as a whole, reports: Scientists sampled the repertoires only once the peak T cell response had passed. Clonal diversity was possibly underestimated, and white British individuals and females predominated among donors.

This CDR3 is built from 15 residues. V was pared by 7 bases and J by 4 bases, with 6 bases of the junction left unmatched. Germline assignment: CDR1 SGHRS and CDR2 YFSETQ. Notes on this clone: No antigen is known for it.

Assay: immunoSEQ multiplex PCR; the TCRdb copy retains only in-frame clones and omits some. The table lists approximately 130,000 clones, 90% of them singletons. This sequence was found in an adult in good health. Sequences were derived from peripheral blood, sampled on day 0 of AZD1222 vaccination. The chain employs TRBV5-1 and TRBJ2-2; the match to TRBD2 covers 11 bases. The CDR3 protein is CASVLGTSGTGELFF. The CDR3 DNA is TGCGCCAGCGTACTCGGGACTAGCGGCACCGGGGAGCTGTTTTTT.